This T cell receptor beta chain originates from a study of CD8 T cells in ankylosing spondylitis. Regarding the study as a whole: Several of the motif variants were reported before in synovial fluid and blood from reactive arthritis. As for the disease-linked clones, they showed a CD8+ phenotype and occurred at relatively low frequencies in peripheral blood. Reports say disease-linked clones showed up significantly more in matched ankylosing spondylitis synovial fluid. A motif of 7 or 8 highly homologous TCR beta variants was seen as apparently characteristic of ankylosing spondylitis blood.

Concerning this clonotype itself: What it binds is not known.

Germline V gene sequence: CDR1 KGHDR, CDR2 SFDVKD. The CDR3 totals 20 residues. The V gene lost 3 bases and the J gene lost 5 bases, with 27 bases spanning the gap. Quantitative barcoded 5'-RACE was used to prepare TCR beta libraries. TCRdb re-called the 5' RACE reads with MiXCR, one entry per CDR3 protein. The sample lists under 950,000 distinct CDR3 sequences, under 20% occurring once. The V call is TRBV24-1, the J call TRBJ1-4, with D unclear. Sample: blood, either unsorted or a sorted T cell fraction (not recorded which). This TCR was recovered from a male donor with ankylosing spondylitis. The chain's CDR3 is CATSDRLTDLAIARNEKLFF. The CDR3 DNA sequence: TGTGCCACCAGTGATAGACTCACGGACCTTGCCATTGCACGCAATGAAAAACTGTTTTTT.